This TCR beta chain was recorded in a study of blood T cell repertoires in COVID-19. The wider study: Nucleic acid was either cDNA or gDNA, and it came from T cells, B-cell-depleted T cells, or PBMCs.

V was pared by 2 bases and J by 8 bases, with 15 bases between. The CDR3 has 14 amino acids. The germline V gene encodes CDR1 KGHSY and CDR2 FQNENV. Recruitment covered roughly 22 US areas and drew participants whose ages spanned roughly 18 to 100 years. The repertoire was sequenced with immunoSEQ multiplex PCR; TCRdb's copy has only in-frame clones and lacks some. The sample records a few hundred thousand clones, about 88% being singletons. The sample was PBMCs or T cells enriched from blood (not recorded which). This TCR derives from a woman aged 18-29 years who had recovered from COVID-19. The chain joins TRBV16 to TRBJ1-1, with D unresolved. Here the CDR3 reads CASSQRREGGEAFF. CDR3 nucleotides: TGTGCCAGCAGCCAACGGAGGGAGGGTGGGGAAGCTTTCTTT.